Below, 28 T cell receptor beta chains from the same sample are listed, as sequenced in a study of cytomegalovirus exposure and HLA in healthy donors. Amplification used 60 Vbeta primers and 13 Jbeta primers. Sequenced by immunoSEQ multiplex PCR; TCRdb stores in-frame clones only, minus some. The sample carries around 280,000 clones, roughly 89% recorded once. Sequencing used PBMCs. Every receptor here comes from a woman under 30 in good health and CMV-seronegative.

This chain uses TRBV7-2 with TRBJ1-5, with a weak D call TRBD1 (6 bases). Germline lookup yields CDR1 SGHTA and CDR2 FQGNSA. The V and J ends lost 4 bases and 0 bases respectively, with 10 bases between them. The CDR3 is 15 residues long. The CDR3 DNA is TGTGCCAGCAGCTCCCAGGGGAATAGCAATCAGCCCCAGCATTTT. This translates into CASSSQGNSNQPQHF. The variable domain in full, completed from reference TRBV7-2 and TRBJ1-5, reads GAGVSQSPSNKVTEKGKDVELRCDPISGHTALYWYRQSLGQGLEFLIYFQGNSAPDKSGLPSDRFSAERTGGSVSTLTIQRTQQEDSAVYLCASSSQGNSNQPQHFGDGTRLSIL.

The sample holds a few counts of this clone. The chain combines TRBV9 with TRBJ2-2, with D uncertain. The CDR3 is 14 amino acids. The V end lost 3 bases, the J end lost 0 bases, and 6 bases lay between the germline ends. Looked up from germline, CDR1 is SGDLS and CDR2 is YYNGEE. Here the CDR3 reads CASSALSNTGELFF. The CDR3, as DNA: TGTGCCAGCAGCGCCCTCTCGAACACCGGGGAGCTGTTTTTT.

This sequence joins TRBV12-5 and TRBJ2-4; 12 nucleotides align to TRBD2. The CDR3 runs to 17 residues. Per the germline V gene, CDR1 is LGHNT and CDR2 is FRNRAP. V trimming: 1 base; J trimming: 2 bases; junction bases outside the gene matches: 3. CDR3 region: CASGLGLAGGTKNIQYF. CDR3 nucleotides: TGTGCTAGTGGTTTGGGCCTAGCGGGGGGGACCAAAAACATTCAGTACTTC.

This clone was counted once. The chain employs TRBV5-1 and TRBJ2-1, with 8 bases that match TRBD2. This CDR3 is 17 amino acids long. Germline V gives CDR1 SGHRS, CDR2 YFSETQ. J lost 4 bases, V lost 6 bases, and 15 bases had no gene match. The DNA for the CDR3 is TGCGCCAGCAATTATCGGTACGGGGGGGCCGGATACAATGAGCAGTTCTTC. Amino acids: CASNYRYGGAGYNEQFF.

The V call is TRBV9, the J call TRBJ2-1, with 7 nucleotides matching TRBD2. Trimming cost V 4 bases and J 4 bases; bases outside gene matches: 8. CDR1 and CDR2 from the germline V gene are SGDLS and YYNGEE. The CDR3 contains 15 residues. The DNA for the CDR3 is TGTGCCAGCAGCCCACCCCCCGGGGGGTACAATGAGCAGTTCTTC. This translates into CASSPPPGGYNEQFF.

V and J are TRBV6-1 and TRBJ1-1; no reliable D call. The CDR3 spans 15 residues. The germline gives CDR1 MNHNS, CDR2 SASEGT. Trimming removed 0 bases at V and 1 base at J, with 9 bases between. The CDR3 protein is CASSEAVSRNTEAFF. Here the CDR3 DNA reads TGTGCCAGCAGTGAAGCGGTGTCCAGGAACACTGAAGCTTTCTTT.

This rearrangement joins TRBV14 to TRBJ1-2; 7 bases fit TRBD1. Germline CDR1 and CDR2: SGHDN and FVKESK. The CDR3 runs 14 residues. Trimming removed 1 base from V and 4 bases from J; junction bases left unmatched: 3. The CDR3 loop reads CASSQVTGVYGYTF. The DNA for the CDR3 is TGTGCCAGCAGCCAAGTAACAGGGGTCTATGGCTACACCTTC.

J is TRBJ2-5 and V is TRBV2, with 7 bases aligning to TRBD1. CDR1 and CDR2 (germline): SNHLY, FYNNEI. Trimming at V came to 6 bases and at J to 4 bases, leaving 2 bases not matched to a gene. CDR3 length: 12 amino acids. CDR3 DNA sequence: TGTGCCAGCAGGACAGGGAGAGAGACCCAGTACTTC. It specifies CASRTGRETQYF.

This clone occurred once. The chain is built from TRBV14 and TRBJ1-4; the match to TRBD1 covers 11 bases. The CDR3 length is 16 residues. Germline V gene sequence: CDR1 SGHDN, CDR2 FVKESK. After removal of 3 bases from V and 10 bases from J, the junction contained 10 bases not matched to a gene. This CDR3 reads CASSQSRGTGGGKLFF. The CDR3, as DNA: TGTGCCAGCAGCCAGTCCCGCGGGACAGGGGGTGGAAAACTGTTTTTT.

The gene calls are TRBV6-5 and TRBJ1-1, with a possible D match to TRBD1 (5 bases). The CDR3 runs to 13 residues. The germline CDR1 and CDR2 sequences are MNHEY and SVGAGI. V was trimmed by 2 bases and J by 4 bases, leaving 8 bases between them. Here the CDR3 reads CASSYVRGTEAFF. CDR3 sequence (DNA): TGTGCCAGCAGTTACGTAAGGGGCACTGAAGCTTTCTTT.

The genes are TRBV27 and TRBJ1-1, with 8 bases lining up with TRBD1. The J segment lost 1 base and the V segment lost 3 bases, leaving 4 bases of the junction unmatched. Germline CDR1 reads MNHEY; CDR2 reads SMNVEV (reference sequence). The CDR3 is 15 amino acids. Here the CDR3 reads CASSFRGTGNTEAFF. Here the CDR3 DNA reads TGTGCCAGCAGTTTCCGCGGGACAGGGAACACTGAAGCTTTCTTT.

The V gene is TRBV5-4, the J gene TRBJ1-2; D might be TRBD1 (5 bases). This CDR3 has 15 residues. Germline V gene lookup returns CDR1 SGHNT and CDR2 YYREEE (reference sequence). The ends were cut back, 3 bases at V and 5 bases at J, with 17 bases in the middle. For the CDR3, the DNA is TGTGCCAGCAGCTCCTCATTGACAGCTGAATATGGCTACACCTTC. This sequence encodes CASSSSLTAEYGYTF.

This clone was observed once. The V call is TRBV27, the J call TRBJ2-5; possibly TRBD1 for D (6 bases). The J call may be in error: the DNA end matches TRBJ2-7 better. Germline assignment: CDR1 MNHEY and CDR2 SMNVEV (reference sequence). The CDR3 runs to 14 residues. CDR3 sequence: CASSRGGQFYEQYF. The CDR3 coding sequence is TGTGCCAGCAGTCGAGGCGGACAGTTCTACGAGCAGTACTTC.

The CDR3 here is CASSPGQGANSPLHF. DNA for the CDR3: TGTGCCAGCTCACCCGGACAGGGGGCGAATTCACCCCTCCACTTT. The chain is built from TRBV18 and TRBJ1-6; 11 nucleotides align to TRBD1. The CDR3 spans 15 residues. CDR1 is KGHSH and CDR2 is LQKENI in the germline V gene. V trimming: 3 bases; J trimming: 7 bases; junction bases outside the gene matches: 2. The full variable domain, rest sourced from reference TRBV18 and TRBJ1-6, is NAGVMQNPRHLVRRRGQEARLRCSPMKGHSHVYWYRQLPEEGLKFMVYLQKENIIDESGMPKERFSAEFPKEGPSILRIQQVVRGDSAAYFCASSPGQGANSPLHFGNGTRLTVT.

J is TRBJ2-2 and V is TRBV9, with TRBD1 matching over 8 bases. Germline V lookup: CDR1 SGDLS, CDR2 YYNGEE. Unmatched junction bases numbered 8, after V lost 0 bases and J lost 7 bases. The CDR3 spans 16 residues. This CDR3 is CASSVGTGPGIGELFF. The CDR3, as DNA: TGTGCCAGCAGCGTAGGGACAGGGCCGGGCATCGGGGAGCTGTTTTTT.

The chain is built from TRBV7-9 and TRBJ2-7; unclear D gene. The length of the CDR3 is 11 residues. Trimming stripped 5 bases from V and 4 bases from J, with 6 bases between. Germline V CDR1 and CDR2: SEHNR, FQNEAQ (reference sequence). Here the CDR3 reads CASSRWYEQYF. In nucleotides, the CDR3 is TGTGCCAGCAGCCGGTGGTACGAGCAGTACTTC.

This clone was observed a few times. The rearrangement joins TRBV4-1 to TRBJ2-2; TRBD2 matches 7 bases. Germline V gene data show CDR1 as MGHRA and CDR2 as YSYEKL. V shed 3 bases and J 0 bases; nucleotides not matched to a gene: 10. There are 18 residues in the CDR3. This CDR3 reads CASSQMGTKLANTGELFF. CDR3 DNA: TGCGCCAGCAGCCAGATGGGGACTAAGCTCGCGAACACCGGGGAGCTGTTTTTT.

This clone was detected only once. The chain carries TRBV18 and TRBJ1-2; TRBD1 matches 9 bases. Germline CDR1 KGHSH, CDR2 LQKENI. The CDR3 is made up of 17 amino acids. V lost 3 bases to trimming and J lost 6 bases; unmatched junction nucleotides: 14. The CDR3 sequence: CASSPTTTGGWGDGYTF. CDR3 DNA: TGTGCCAGCTCACCGACCACGACAGGGGGTTGGGGCGATGGCTACACCTTC.

V is TRBV7-8 and J is TRBJ1-2, with D perhaps matching TRBD1 (5 bases). The CDR3 runs to 16 residues. The V end was cut by 8 bases, the J end by 6 bases, with 25 bases between. Germline V gene lookup returns CDR1 SGHVS and CDR2 FQNEAQ. CDR3 amino acids: CASDLTRAGPGDGYTF. As DNA, the CDR3 is TGTGCCAGCGATCTCACCCGGGCAGGCCCGGGGGATGGCTACACCTTC.

The chain is built from TRBV28 and TRBJ1-1; no reliable D call. Trimming removed 3 bases from V and 5 bases from J, with 16 bases in between. Germline assignment: CDR1 MDHEN and CDR2 SYDVKM. The CDR3 length is 15 residues. CDR3 sequence: CASSFIPGPGTEAFF. The CDR3, as DNA: TGTGCCAGCAGTTTCATTCCGGGCCCGGGAACTGAAGCTTTCTTT.

The rearrangement joins TRBV7-6 to TRBJ2-3, with 7 bases fitting TRBD2. This CDR3 is 17 amino acids long. Germline V gene lookup returns CDR1 SGHVS and CDR2 FNYEAQ. The V segment lost 0 bases and the J segment 1 base; nucleotides outside the gene matches: 7. CDR3 bases: TGTGCCAGCAGCTTAGCCCCTTCTAGCGGCCGCACAGATACGCAGTATTTT. It encodes CASSLAPSSGRTDTQYF.

This rearrangement joins TRBV5-4 to TRBJ1-2, with TRBD1 matching 7 bases. The V gene's germline CDR1 is SGHNT and CDR2 YYREEE (reference sequence). The CDR3 has 12 residues. The V gene end was trimmed by 4 bases and the J gene end by 6 bases; junction bases not matched to a gene: 3. The CDR3 DNA is TGTGCCAGCAGCGACAGGGCGAATGGCTACACCTTC. Amino acids: CASSDRANGYTF.

The J gene is TRBJ1-5, the V gene TRBV9, with 10 positions matching TRBD1. The germline V gene encodes CDR1 SGDLS and CDR2 YYNGEE. This CDR3 is 15 amino acids long. Germline trimming cut 4 bases from V and 4 bases from J; bases unmatched to any gene: 5. The CDR3 DNA follows: TGTGCCAGCAGCCCAGGACAGGGGGGAAATCAGCCCCAGCATTTT. This gives the protein CASSPGQGGNQPQHF.

This chain connects TRBV9 to TRBJ2-5, with TRBD1 identical over 8 bases. Germline CDR1 and CDR2: SGDLS and YYNGEE. The CDR3 has 15 residues. V shed 3 bases, J shed 0 bases, and the junction held 4 bases outside the gene matches. CDR3 in DNA: TGTGCCAGCAGCGACCGGGACAGGTACCAAGAGACCCAGTACTTC. It translates to CASSDRDRYQETQYF.

The chain uses TRBV6-5 and TRBJ2-1, with D possibly matching TRBD2 (7 bases). The CDR3 loop spans 15 amino acids. Germline assignment: CDR1 MNHEY and CDR2 SVGAGI. The ends were cut back, 6 bases at V and 3 bases at J, with 15 bases in the middle. CDR3 protein: CASRGSGGHYNEQFF. The CDR3 region has the DNA TGTGCCAGCAGAGGATCCGGGGGGCACTACAATGAGCAGTTCTTC.

The V gene is TRBV5-1, the J gene TRBJ2-5; D uncertain. The length of the CDR3 is 14 residues. Germline CDR1 SGHRS, CDR2 YFSETQ. With 2 bases removed from V and 1 base from J, the gap between germline ends came to 9 bases. The CDR3 here is CASSFDSRQETQYF. DNA for the CDR3: TGCGCCAGCAGCTTCGATAGCCGCCAAGAGACCCAGTACTTC.

This chain connects TRBV9 to TRBJ2-1; a possible D gene is TRBD2 (5 bases). Trimming removed 0 bases from V and 10 bases from J, with 11 bases in between. The CDR3 length is 13 residues. CDR1 is SGDLS and CDR2 is YYNGEE in the germline V gene. Here the CDR3 DNA reads TGTGCCAGCAGCGTAGCTCCTGCGGGCGAGCAGTTCTTC. It translates to CASSVAPAGEQFF.

This chain joins TRBV25-1 and TRBJ2-7; 7 nucleotides align to TRBD1. This CDR3 comprises 15 residues. The V gene's germline CDR1 is MGHDK and CDR2 SYGVNS. V lost 3 bases and J lost 0; bases outside the gene matches: 5. The CDR3 here is CASSDPTGLSYEQYF. In nucleotides, the CDR3 is TGTGCCAGCAGTGACCCGACAGGGCTCTCCTACGAGCAGTACTTC.